This TCR beta chain emerged from a study of T cell repertoires in aging, cancer and after chemotherapy. Across the study: Roughly 10 million TCR reads made up the full dataset.

Amplification of TCR beta used genomic DNA extracted from peripheral blood. As regards this clonotype: What it recognizes is unknown.

Trimming took 1 base from V and 6 from J, leaving 3 bases between them. Germline lookup yields CDR1 GTSNPN and CDR2 SVGIG (reference sequence). The CDR3 contains 10 residues. A mixed TRB-A/B primer pool amplified rearranged TRB by multiplex touch-down PCR. TCRdb redid the calling of the multiplex PCR reads with MiXCR, one entry per CDR3 protein. Among about 1,800 distinct CDR3 sequences listed, roughly 55% were seen once. The study, taken as a whole, reports: Median generation probability rose over the chemotherapy interval in each cancer cohort, suggesting rebound thymic output.

This clonotype was obtained from a human donor with a blood cancer. J is TRBJ1-2 and V is TRBV30, with unresolved D. Specimen: blood. The CDR3 protein is CAWSDDGYTF. Here the CDR3 DNA reads TGTGCCTGGAGTGACGATGGCTACACCTTC.